This T cell receptor (beta chain) was sequenced during a study of blood T cell repertoires in COVID-19 (dated by TCRdb to the early 2020s). With regard to the full study: Samples covering the acute and convalescent phases of COVID-19 were provided by collaborators in the United States, Italy and Spain. Sample metadata almost always included a de-identified subject ID, COVID-19 status, age in years and sex. The prospective study material was composed of cDNA or gDNA derived from T cells, B-cell-depleted T cells, or PBMCs. A freely available public database, intended as a resource for researchers studying the immune response to SARS-CoV-2, is where the repertoires were released. Where HLA class I and class II types were available, the types were taken from metadata supplied by the sample provider, not from assay-based typing. Subjects who had been exposed to COVID-19, were actively infected with it, or had recovered from it provided the deeply sampled blood TCRbeta repertoires that made up the dataset. The samples were drawn from two sources: the first 160 participants of the ongoing ImmuneRACE study, and about 1,300 subjects contributed by 6 global collaborators.

TCRbeta CDR3 regions were amplified from genomic DNA using the immunoSEQ Assay, a bias-controlled multiplex PCR. The paper's data handling went like this. Nucleated cell counts per sample were estimated from amplification of reference gene primers within the assay. Sequence reads were collapsed and filtered to measure the absolute abundance of every unique TCRbeta CDR3 rearrangement. For each sample, productive Simpson clonality was calculated as the square root of Simpson's diversity index over productive rearrangements. TCRdb took this table from immuneACCESS and kept in-frame rearrangements with V and J called. Such tables lack part of the clones; where checked against another copy, unresolved V genes explain under half of the gap, and the rest is unexplained. The DNA was the basis for D and trimming; V, J and clone size are from that table. Counted in this sample were fewer than 350,000 clones; around 90% of them appeared once. Of the sample, approximately 1.5% is held by the ten largest clones.

Study-wide conclusions, independent of this receptor: How much clinical and demographic metadata was included differed by source and by participant, and the metadata was provided uncurated.

Participants in the prospective study were enrolled through a virtual design, were aged 18 to 89 years, and lived in some 24 United States geographic areas. To assign participants to cohorts, the prospective study relied on clinical history that participants themselves reported in a screening survey and a study questionnaire. Recovered participants in ImmuneRACE Cohort 3 were defined by two consecutive negative NP/OP PCR tests, clearance by a healthcare professional, or resolution of symptoms. Each participant in the prospective study had whole blood, serum and a nasopharyngeal or oropharyngeal swab collected by mobile phlebotomists. Prospective study participants could optionally give additional blood draws and questionnaires over a roughly two-month period. Prospective study blood samples were shipped either frozen or at room temperature before DNA extraction. The germline V gene (reference sequence) sets CDR1 to LNHDA and CDR2 to SQIVND. V loses 5 bases, J loses 2 bases, and the germline ends lie 12 bases apart. From cysteine to phenylalanine, the CDR3 is 15 amino acids long. The DNA shown is the 45-base CDR3, in frame from base 1.

Note on this clone: Its recognized antigen is unknown. No base-level quality is on record; no much larger clone is a single base apart.

The chain uses TRBV19 and TRBJ1-4; tentative D gene TRBD1, with 5 bases matching. This receptor was identified in a woman aged 40 to 50 who had recovered from COVID-19. Specimen: PBMCs or T cells enriched from blood (not recorded which). The CDR3 here reads CASSYQGGTNEKLFF. The sequenced DNA is TGTGCCAGTAGTTATCAGGGCGGCACTAATGAAAAACTGTTTTTT.